This entry describes one TCR beta chain. There are a few counts of this clonotype. The antigen it recognizes is unknown. No qualities accompany the bases; no much larger clone lies one base away. The sample is drawn from a study of T-cell reconstitution after alpha-beta-depleted transplantation in children (dated by TCRdb to 2016 to 2017). Broadly, across the study: Using TCR repertoire profiling, the study followed T-cell immune reconstitution in a quantitative way in children after TCRalphabeta/CD19-depleted allogeneic hematopoietic cell transplantation.

What the treatment or condition label conveys for this sample: allogeneic hematopoietic cell transplantation with graft depleted of TCRalphabeta T cells and CD19 B cells. Transplant recipients were children who received TCRalphabeta/CD19-depleted allogeneic hematopoietic cell grafts. The method was PCR. The listed sequencing device is Illumina HiSeq 2500. To normalize quantification of the TCRbeta repertoire, the TCR libraries were built with molecular barcoding that relied on unique molecular identifiers. TCRdb trimmed the raw reads at Q25, called clones with MiXCR and kept productive beta chains. CDR3 protein duplicates are merged, each entry listing the most common genes and DNA. The sample table lists roughly 350,000 distinct CDR3 sequences, roughly 15% of them with a count of one. Of the sample, roughly 41% falls within the top ten clones. Study-wide conclusions, independent of this receptor: In some patients, the high TCRbeta diversity seen at day 60 was put down to recipient T cells and intrathymic progenitors that had survived conditioning. Hyperexpanded clone frequencies declined over subsequent months; after one year, T-cell counts and TCRbeta diversity were mostly attributed to newly produced T cells. The apparently early alphabetaT-cell count recovery about two months after transplant was reportedly dependent on only several hundred rapidly expanded clones derived from non-depleted graft cells.

This TCR was recovered from a male patient between 2 and 15 years old who had a stem cell transplant for acute lymphoblastic leukemia, so the T cells may come from the graft donor. The specimen was PBMCs, mostly from graft donor cells, collected 360 days after TCRalphabeta/CD19-depleted stem cell transplant.

The CDR3 amino acid sequence is: CASSFSQAAEAFF. The DNA reads as follows: TGCGCCAGCAGCTTTAGCCAGGCTGCTGAAGCTTTCTTT. The sequence links TRBV5-1 to TRBJ1-1, with the D gene not confidently named. Including cysteine and phenylalanine, the CDR3 has 13 amino acids. The retained sequence is limited to the CDR3, 39 bases, with the frame set at the first base. CDR1 is given as SGHRS and CDR2 as YFSETQ, both from the germline V gene. Trimming takes 2 bases from V and 6 bases from J, and the germline ends sit 11 bases apart.